The rows below give T cell receptor beta chains drawn from one sample of a study of blood T cell repertoires in COVID-19. Generated by immunoSEQ multiplex PCR, the TCRdb table keeps only in-frame clones and is missing some. The sample has more than 45,000 clones, 90% to 95% seen once. Sequenced sample: peripheral blood. Receptors originate from a woman aged 80 or over with acute or convalescent COVID-19. Each CDR3 is given with its conserved first and last residue.

J gene: TRBJ1-1; V gene: TRBV6-5; CDR3 protein: CASSYKGVNTEAFF
J gene: TRBJ1-1; V gene: TRBV12-5; CDR3 protein: CASGPNTEAFF
J gene: TRBJ1-2; V gene: TRBV4-2; CDR3 protein: CASSQDAGDSGYGYTF
J gene: TRBJ2-7; V gene: TRBV7-2; CDR3 protein: CASSERRWVGYEQYF
J gene: TRBJ2-2; V gene: TRBV11-2; CDR3 protein: CASSLLRAGELFF
J gene: TRBJ2-5; V gene: TRBV6-5; CDR3 protein: CASSPTHYQETQYF
J gene: TRBJ1-1; V gene: TRBV5-1; CDR3 protein: CASSLGITGGTEAFF
J gene: TRBJ2-3; V gene: TRBV18; CDR3 protein: CASSPPETDTQYF
J gene: TRBJ2-6; V gene: TRBV23-1; CDR3 protein: CASSYSPDRSSGANVLTF
J gene: TRBJ1-2; V gene: TRBV6-5; CDR3 protein: CASSPTIDSIYTF
J gene: TRBJ2-3; V gene: TRBV15; CDR3 protein: CATLETGDSTDTQYF
J gene: TRBJ1-2; V gene: TRBV10-3; CDR3 protein: CAISESDRAAFGYTF
J gene: TRBJ1-1; V gene: TRBV12-5; CDR3 protein: CASGLQENTEAFF
J gene: TRBJ1-1; V gene: TRBV6-1; CDR3 protein: CASSEPGKNTEAFF
J gene: TRBJ2-1; V gene: TRBV19; CDR3 protein: CASRGLAENEQFF
J gene: TRBJ2-1; V gene: TRBV9; CDR3 protein: CASSAGGLAGGYNEQFF
J gene: TRBJ1-3; V gene: TRBV7-8; CDR3 protein: CASSLGLTGPGNTIYF
J gene: TRBJ2-7; V gene: TRBV4-1; CDR3 protein: CASSPPFGTSYHEQYF
J gene: TRBJ1-6; V gene: TRBV6-5; CDR3 protein: CASSGHVGGRSPLHF
J gene: TRBJ1-1; V gene: TRBV9; CDR3 protein: CASSEGTGTRVNTEAFF
J gene: TRBJ1-3; V gene: TRBV19; CDR3 protein: CASSRTGGYSGNTIYF
J gene: TRBJ1-1; V gene: TRBV15; CDR3 protein: CATSSREGARTEAFF
J gene: TRBJ2-3; V gene: TRBV5-3; CDR3 protein: CARSPAPGQGRGTDTQYF
J gene: TRBJ2-1; V gene: TRBV10-3; CDR3 protein: CAISEGTSGNNEQFF
J gene: TRBJ2-5; V gene: TRBV2; CDR3 protein: CATKREGETQYF
J gene: TRBJ2-7; V gene: TRBV19; CDR3 protein: CASSWTGSGEQYF
J gene: TRBJ1-1; V gene: TRBV6-6; CDR3 protein: CASSSIDRGNTEAFF
J gene: TRBJ1-2; V gene: TRBV6-2/TRBV6-3; CDR3 protein: CASSSPGGGVSGYTF
J gene: TRBJ1-3; V gene: TRBV5-1; CDR3 protein: CASSPTGQPGNTIYF
J gene: TRBJ2-6; V gene: TRBV7-2; CDR3 protein: CASSPSRVGANVLTF
J gene: TRBJ2-4; V gene: TRBV7-2; CDR3 protein: CASSPRGALAKNIQYF
J gene: TRBJ2-7; V gene: TRBV5-8; CDR3 protein: CASSLTSGGVYEQYF
J gene: TRBJ2-2; V gene: TRBV6-5; CDR3 protein: CASRAGTSSNGELFF
J gene: TRBJ2-5; V gene: TRBV6-5; CDR3 protein: CASRNNGRTGETQYF
J gene: TRBJ1-3; V gene: TRBV15; CDR3 protein: CATSSSFYLLGTGNTIYF